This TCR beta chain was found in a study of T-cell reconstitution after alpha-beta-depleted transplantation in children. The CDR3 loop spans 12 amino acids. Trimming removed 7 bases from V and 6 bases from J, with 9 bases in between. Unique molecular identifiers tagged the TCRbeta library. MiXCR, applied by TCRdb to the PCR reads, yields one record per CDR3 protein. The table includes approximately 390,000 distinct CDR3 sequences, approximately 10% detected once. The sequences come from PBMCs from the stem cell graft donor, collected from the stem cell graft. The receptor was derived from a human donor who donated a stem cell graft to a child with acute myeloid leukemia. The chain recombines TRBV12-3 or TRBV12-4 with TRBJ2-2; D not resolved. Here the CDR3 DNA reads TGTGCCAGCACCGGGTTGGCCGGGGAGCTGTTTTTT. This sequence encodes CASTGLAGELFF.